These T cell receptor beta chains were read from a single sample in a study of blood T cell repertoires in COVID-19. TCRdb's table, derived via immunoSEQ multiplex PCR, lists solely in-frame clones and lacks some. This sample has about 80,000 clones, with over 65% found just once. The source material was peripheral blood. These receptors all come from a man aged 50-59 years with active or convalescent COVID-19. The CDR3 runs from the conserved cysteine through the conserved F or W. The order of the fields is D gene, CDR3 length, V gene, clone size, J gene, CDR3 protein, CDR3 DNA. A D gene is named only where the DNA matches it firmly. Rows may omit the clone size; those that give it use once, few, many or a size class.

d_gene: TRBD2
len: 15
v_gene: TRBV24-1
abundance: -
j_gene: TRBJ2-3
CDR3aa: CATSDAGGPTDTQYF
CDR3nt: TGTGCCACCAGTGATGCGGGGGGACCCACAGATACGCAGTATTTT

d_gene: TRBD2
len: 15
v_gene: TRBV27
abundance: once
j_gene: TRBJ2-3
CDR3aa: CASSPTRGGVDTQYF
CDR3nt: TGTGCCAGCAGTCCGACCCGGGGGGGTGTAGATACGCAGTATTTT

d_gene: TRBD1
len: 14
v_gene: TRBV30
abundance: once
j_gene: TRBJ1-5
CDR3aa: CAVSRDRENQPQHF
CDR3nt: TGTGCCGTAAGCCGGGACAGGGAAAATCAGCCCCAGCATTTT

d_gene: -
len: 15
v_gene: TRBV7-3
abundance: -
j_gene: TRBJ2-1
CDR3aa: CASSLTGDGYNEQFF
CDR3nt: TGTGCCAGCAGCTTAACGGGAGACGGCTACAATGAGCAGTTCTTC

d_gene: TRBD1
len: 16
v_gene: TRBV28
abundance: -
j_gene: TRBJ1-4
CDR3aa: CASSFQVGTVNEKLFF
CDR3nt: TGTGCCAGCAGTTTCCAAGTGGGGACAGTAAATGAAAAACTGTTTTTT

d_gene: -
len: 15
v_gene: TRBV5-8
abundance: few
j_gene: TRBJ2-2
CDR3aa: CASSPRGITTGELFF
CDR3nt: TGTGCCAGCAGCCCGAGGGGGATTACTACCGGGGAGCTGTTTTTT

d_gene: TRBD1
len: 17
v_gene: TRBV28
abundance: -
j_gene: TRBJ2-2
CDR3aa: CASSPPGTGSNTGELFF
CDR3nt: TGTGCCAGCAGCCCACCCGGGACAGGGTCGAACACCGGGGAGCTGTTTTTT

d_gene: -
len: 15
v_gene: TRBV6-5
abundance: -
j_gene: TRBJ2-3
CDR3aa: CASSYSAGAFEAQYF
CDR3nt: TGTGCCAGCAGTTACTCTGCAGGGGCGTTTGAGGCGCAGTATTTT

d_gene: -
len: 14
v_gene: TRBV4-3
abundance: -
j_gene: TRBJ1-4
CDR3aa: CASSQTATNEKLFF
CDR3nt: TGCGCCAGCAGCCAGACAGCAACTAATGAAAAACTGTTTTTT

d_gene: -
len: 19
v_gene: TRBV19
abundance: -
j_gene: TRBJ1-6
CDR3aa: CASSPVQSLPGYYNSPLHF
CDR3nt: TGTGCCAGTAGCCCAGTCCAGAGCCTCCCGGGGTACTATAATTCACCCCTCCACTTT

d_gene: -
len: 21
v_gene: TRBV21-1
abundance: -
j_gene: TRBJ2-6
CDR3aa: CASSKSGLAGAVNSGANVLTF
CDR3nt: TGTGCCAGCAGCAAATCAGGTCTAGCGGGGGCCGTTAACTCTGGGGCCAACGTCCTGACTTTC

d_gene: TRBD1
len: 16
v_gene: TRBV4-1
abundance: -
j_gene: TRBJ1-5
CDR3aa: CASSQVSRGPHQPQHF
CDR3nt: TGCGCCAGCAGCCAGGTGTCCAGGGGGCCACATCAGCCCCAGCATTTT

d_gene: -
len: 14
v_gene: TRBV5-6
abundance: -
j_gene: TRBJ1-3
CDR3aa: CASSLYRAGNTIYF
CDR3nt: TGTGCCAGCAGCTTGTACAGGGCTGGAAACACCATATATTTT

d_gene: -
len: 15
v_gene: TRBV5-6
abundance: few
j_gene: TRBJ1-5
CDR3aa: CASSSTRSTGQPQHF
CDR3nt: TGTGCCAGCAGCTCTACCAGATCTACGGGTCAGCCCCAGCATTTT

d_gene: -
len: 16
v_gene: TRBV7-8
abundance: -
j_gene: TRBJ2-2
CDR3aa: CASSPRGGTDTGELFF
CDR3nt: TGTGCCAGCAGCCCCCGTGGTGGTACAGACACCGGGGAGCTGTTTTTT

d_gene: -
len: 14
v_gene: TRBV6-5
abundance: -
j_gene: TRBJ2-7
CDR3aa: CASSPGGKEDEQYF
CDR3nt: TGTGCCAGCAGTCCCGGAGGGAAGGAAGACGAGCAGTACTTC

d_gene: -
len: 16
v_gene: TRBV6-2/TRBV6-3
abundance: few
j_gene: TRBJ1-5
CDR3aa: CASSSHREGSNQPQHF
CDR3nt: TGTGCCAGCAGCTCTCACAGGGAGGGTAGCAATCAGCCCCAGCATTTT

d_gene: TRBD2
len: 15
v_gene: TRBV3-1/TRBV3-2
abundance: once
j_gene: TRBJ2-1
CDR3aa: CASSQEAGEYNEQFF
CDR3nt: TGTGCCAGCAGCCAAGAGGCGGGGGAGTACAATGAGCAGTTCTTC

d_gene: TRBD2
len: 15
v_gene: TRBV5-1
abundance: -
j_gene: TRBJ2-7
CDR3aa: CASSPTSGGRYEQYF
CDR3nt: TGCGCCAGCAGCCCAACTAGCGGGGGTAGGTACGAGCAGTACTTC

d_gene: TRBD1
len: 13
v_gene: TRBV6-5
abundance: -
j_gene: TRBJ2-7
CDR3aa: CASGTGVNYEQYF
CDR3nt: TGTGCCAGCGGGACAGGGGTTAACTACGAGCAGTACTTC

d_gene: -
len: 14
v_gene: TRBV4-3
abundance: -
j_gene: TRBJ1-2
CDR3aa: CASSQGLGAHGYTF
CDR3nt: TGCGCCAGCAGCCAAGGTTTAGGGGCGCATGGCTACACCTTC

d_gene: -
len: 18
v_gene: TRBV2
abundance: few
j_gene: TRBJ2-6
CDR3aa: CASSEGELGLAGANVLTF
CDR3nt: TGTGCCAGCAGTGAAGGCGAGCTAGGCTTGGCTGGGGCCAACGTCCTGACTTTC

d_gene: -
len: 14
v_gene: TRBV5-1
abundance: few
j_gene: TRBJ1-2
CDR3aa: CASSLAEEGTGYTF
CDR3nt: TGCGCCAGCAGCTTGGCCGAGGAGGGGACTGGCTACACCTTC

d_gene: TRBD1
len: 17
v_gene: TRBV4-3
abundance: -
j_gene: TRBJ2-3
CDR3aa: CASSQQSRDRDKDTQYF
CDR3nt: TGCGCCAGCAGCCAGCAGTCCCGGGACAGGGATAAAGATACGCAGTATTTT

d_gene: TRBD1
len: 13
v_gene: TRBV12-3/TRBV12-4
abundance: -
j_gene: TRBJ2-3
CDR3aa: CASSRDREDTQYF
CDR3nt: TGTGCCAGCAGTCGGGACAGGGAGGATACGCAGTATTTT

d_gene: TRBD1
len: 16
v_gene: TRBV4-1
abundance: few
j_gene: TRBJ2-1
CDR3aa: CASSALRDSGLNEQFF
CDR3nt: TGCGCCAGCAGCGCACTCCGGGACAGTGGGTTAAATGAGCAGTTCTTC

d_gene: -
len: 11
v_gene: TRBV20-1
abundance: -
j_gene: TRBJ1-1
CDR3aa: CSAREAFNAFF
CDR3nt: TGCAGTGCTAGAGAAGCTTTTAATGCTTTCTTT

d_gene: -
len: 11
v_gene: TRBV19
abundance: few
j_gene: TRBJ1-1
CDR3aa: CATRSNTEAFF
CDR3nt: TGTGCCACCCGTTCGAACACTGAAGCTTTCTTT

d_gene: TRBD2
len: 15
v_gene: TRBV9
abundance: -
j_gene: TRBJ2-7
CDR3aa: CASSVAVGGAYEQYF
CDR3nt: TGTGCCAGCAGCGTAGCGGTGGGGGGGGCCTACGAGCAGTACTTC

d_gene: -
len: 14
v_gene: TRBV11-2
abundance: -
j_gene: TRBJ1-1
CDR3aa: CASSLDIRNTEAFF
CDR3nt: TGTGCCAGCAGCTTAGATATCAGGAACACTGAAGCTTTCTTT

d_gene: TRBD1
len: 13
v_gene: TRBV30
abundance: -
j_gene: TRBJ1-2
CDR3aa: CAWALDRDYGYTF
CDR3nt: TGTGCCTGGGCCCTGGACAGGGACTATGGCTACACCTTC

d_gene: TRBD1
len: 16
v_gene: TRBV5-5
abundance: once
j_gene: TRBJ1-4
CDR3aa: CASSKQGAATNEKLFF
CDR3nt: TGTGCCAGCAGCAAACAGGGGGCTGCAACTAATGAAAAACTGTTTTTT

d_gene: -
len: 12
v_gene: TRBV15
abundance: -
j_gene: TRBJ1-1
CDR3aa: CATSRQNTEAFF
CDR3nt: TGTGCCACCAGCAGACAGAACACTGAAGCTTTCTTT

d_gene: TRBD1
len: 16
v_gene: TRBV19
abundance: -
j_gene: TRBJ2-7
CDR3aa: CATTRNGQGGSYEQYF
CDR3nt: TGTGCCACTACCCGGAACGGACAGGGAGGATCCTACGAGCAGTACTTC

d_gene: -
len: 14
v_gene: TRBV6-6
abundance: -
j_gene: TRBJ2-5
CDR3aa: CASSYSSSVETQYF
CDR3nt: TGTGCCAGCAGTTACTCGTCTAGCGTGGAGACCCAGTACTTC

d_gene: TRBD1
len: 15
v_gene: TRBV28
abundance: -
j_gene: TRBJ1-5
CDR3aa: CASRADRARGEPQHF
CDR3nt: TGTGCCAGCCGCGCGGACAGGGCTCGGGGAGAGCCCCAGCATTTT

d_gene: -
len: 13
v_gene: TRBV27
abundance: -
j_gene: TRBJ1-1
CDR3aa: CASRTEVGTEAFF
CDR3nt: TGTGCCAGCAGGACGGAGGTCGGAACTGAAGCTTTCTTT

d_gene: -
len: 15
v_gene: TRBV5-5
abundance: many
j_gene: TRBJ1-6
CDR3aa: CASSLMSISNSPLHF
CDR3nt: TGTGCCAGCAGCTTGATGTCTATCTCTAATTCACCCCTCCACTTT

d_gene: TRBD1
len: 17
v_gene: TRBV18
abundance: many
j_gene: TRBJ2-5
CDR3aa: CASSPTTGGEEGETQYF
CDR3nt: TGTGCCAGCTCACCTACTACAGGGGGCGAAGAAGGAGAGACCCAGTACTTC

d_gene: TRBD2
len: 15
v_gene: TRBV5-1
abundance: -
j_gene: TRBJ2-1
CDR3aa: CASSLASGAGNEQFF
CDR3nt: TGCGCCAGCAGCTTGGCTAGCGGGGCGGGGAATGAGCAGTTCTTC

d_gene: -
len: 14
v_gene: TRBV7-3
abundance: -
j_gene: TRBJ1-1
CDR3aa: CASSLYAGETEAFF
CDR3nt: TGTGCCAGCAGCTTATACGCCGGGGAAACTGAAGCTTTCTTT

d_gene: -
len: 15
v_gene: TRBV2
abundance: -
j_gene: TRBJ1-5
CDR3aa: CASSAPGIQAQPQHF
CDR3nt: TGTGCCAGCAGCGCCCCAGGGATTCAAGCTCAGCCCCAGCATTTT

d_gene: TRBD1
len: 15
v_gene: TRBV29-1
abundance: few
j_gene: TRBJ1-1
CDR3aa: CSVGKGAGLNTEAFF
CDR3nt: TGCAGCGTTGGGAAGGGGGCGGGCTTGAACACTGAAGCTTTCTTT

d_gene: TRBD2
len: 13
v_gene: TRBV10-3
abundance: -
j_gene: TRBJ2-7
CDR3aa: CAISGGLAVEQYF
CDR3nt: TGTGCCATCAGCGGGGGACTAGCGGTCGAGCAGTACTTC

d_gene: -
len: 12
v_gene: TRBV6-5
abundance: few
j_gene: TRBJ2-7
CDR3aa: CASSPTPGKQYF
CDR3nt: TGTGCCAGCAGTCCCACCCCCGGGAAGCAGTACTTC

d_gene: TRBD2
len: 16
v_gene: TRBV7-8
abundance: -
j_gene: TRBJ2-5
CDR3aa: CASSLGTSGGLETQYF
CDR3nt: TGTGCCAGCAGCTTAGGGACTAGCGGGGGGTTGGAGACCCAGTACTTC

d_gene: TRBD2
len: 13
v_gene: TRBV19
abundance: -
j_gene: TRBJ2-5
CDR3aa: CASGLAGQETQYF
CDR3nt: TGTGCCAGTGGACTAGCGGGGCAAGAGACCCAGTACTTC

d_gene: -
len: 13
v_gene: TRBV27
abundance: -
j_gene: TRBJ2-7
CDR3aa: CASSFRESYEQYF
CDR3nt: TGTGCCAGCAGTTTCCGGGAGTCCTACGAGCAGTACTTC

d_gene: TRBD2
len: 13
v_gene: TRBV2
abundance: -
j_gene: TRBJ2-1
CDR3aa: CAGAAGGPGEQFF
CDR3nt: TGTGCCGGGGCGGCGGGGGGGCCGGGAGAGCAGTTCTTC

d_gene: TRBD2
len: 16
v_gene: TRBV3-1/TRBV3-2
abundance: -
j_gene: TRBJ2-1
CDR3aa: CASSQDPAGGHDEQFF
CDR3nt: TGTGCCAGCAGCCAAGATCCCGCGGGGGGGCACGATGAGCAGTTCTTC

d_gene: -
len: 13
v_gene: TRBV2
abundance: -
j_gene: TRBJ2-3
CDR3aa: CASTLQATDTQYF
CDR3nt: TGTGCCAGCACCTTACAGGCCACAGATACGCAGTATTTT

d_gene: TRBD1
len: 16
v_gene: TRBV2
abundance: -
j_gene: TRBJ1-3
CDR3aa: CASSGTGDSSGNTIYF
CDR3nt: TGTGCCAGCAGTGGGACAGGAGACAGCTCTGGAAACACCATATATTTT

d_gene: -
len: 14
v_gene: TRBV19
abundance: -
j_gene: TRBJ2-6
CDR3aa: CASSQVSGANVLTF
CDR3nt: TGTGCCAGTAGTCAGGTTTCTGGGGCCAACGTCCTGACTTTC

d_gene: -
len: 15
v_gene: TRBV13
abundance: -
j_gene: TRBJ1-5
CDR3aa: CASSLGQGGVQPQHF
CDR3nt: TGTGCCAGCAGCTTAGGACAGGGAGGGGTTCAGCCCCAGCATTTT

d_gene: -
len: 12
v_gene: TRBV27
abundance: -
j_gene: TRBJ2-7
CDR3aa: CASSPGTHEQYF
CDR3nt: TGTGCCAGCAGTCCAGGGACTCACGAGCAGTACTTC

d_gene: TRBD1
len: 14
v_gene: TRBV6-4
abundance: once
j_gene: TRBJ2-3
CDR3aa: CASSPLGQADTQYF
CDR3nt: TGTGCCAGCAGTCCCCTTGGACAGGCAGATACGCAGTATTTT

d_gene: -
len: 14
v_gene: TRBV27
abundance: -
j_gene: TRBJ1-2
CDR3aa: CASSFGGSLYGYTF
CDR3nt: TGTGCCAGCAGTTTTGGAGGCAGCTTATATGGCTACACCTTC

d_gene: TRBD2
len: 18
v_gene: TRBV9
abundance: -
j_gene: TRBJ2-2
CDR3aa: CASSIGLAGGPNTGELFF
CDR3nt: TGTGCCAGCAGCATTGGACTAGCGGGGGGCCCGAACACCGGGGAGCTGTTTTTT

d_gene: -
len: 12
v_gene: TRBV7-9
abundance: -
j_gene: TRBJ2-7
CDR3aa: CASSPSTYEQYF
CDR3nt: TGTGCCAGCAGCCCATCTACCTACGAGCAGTACTTC